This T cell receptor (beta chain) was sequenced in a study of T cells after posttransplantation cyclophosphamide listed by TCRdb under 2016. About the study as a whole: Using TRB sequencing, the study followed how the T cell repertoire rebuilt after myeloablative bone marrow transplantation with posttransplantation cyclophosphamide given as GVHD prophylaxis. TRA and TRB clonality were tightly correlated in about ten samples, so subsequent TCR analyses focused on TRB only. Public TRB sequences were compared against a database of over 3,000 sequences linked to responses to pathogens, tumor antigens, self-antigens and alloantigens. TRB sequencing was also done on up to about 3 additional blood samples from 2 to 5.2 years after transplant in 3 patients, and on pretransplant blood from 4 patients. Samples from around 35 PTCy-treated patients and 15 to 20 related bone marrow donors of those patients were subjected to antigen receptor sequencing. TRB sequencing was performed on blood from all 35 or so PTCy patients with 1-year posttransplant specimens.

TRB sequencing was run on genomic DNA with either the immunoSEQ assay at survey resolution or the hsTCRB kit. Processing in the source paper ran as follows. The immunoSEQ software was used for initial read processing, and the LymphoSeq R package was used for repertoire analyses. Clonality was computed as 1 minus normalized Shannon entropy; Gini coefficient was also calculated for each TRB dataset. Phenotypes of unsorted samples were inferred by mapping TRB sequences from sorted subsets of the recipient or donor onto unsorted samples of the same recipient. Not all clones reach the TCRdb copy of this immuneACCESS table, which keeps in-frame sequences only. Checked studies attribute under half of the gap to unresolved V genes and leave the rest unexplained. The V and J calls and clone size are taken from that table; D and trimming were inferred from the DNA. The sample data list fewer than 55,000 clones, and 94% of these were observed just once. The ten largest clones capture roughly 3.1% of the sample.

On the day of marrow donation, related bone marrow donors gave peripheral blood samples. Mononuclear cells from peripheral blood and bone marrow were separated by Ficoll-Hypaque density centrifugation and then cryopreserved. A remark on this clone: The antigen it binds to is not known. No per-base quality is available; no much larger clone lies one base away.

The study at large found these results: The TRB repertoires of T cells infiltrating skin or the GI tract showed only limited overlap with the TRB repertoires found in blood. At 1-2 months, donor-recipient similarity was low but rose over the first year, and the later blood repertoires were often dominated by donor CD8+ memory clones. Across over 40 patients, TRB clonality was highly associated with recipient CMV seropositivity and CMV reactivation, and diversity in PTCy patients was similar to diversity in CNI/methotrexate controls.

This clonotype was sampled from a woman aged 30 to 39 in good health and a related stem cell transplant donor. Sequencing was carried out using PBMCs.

The CDR3 has the sequence CASSLFGNQPQHF. DNA sequence: TGTGCCAGCAGCTTATTCGGCAATCAGCCCCAGCATTTT. Here the chain combines TRBV7-2 and TRBJ1-5; confidence is insufficient to name the D gene. Its CDR3 holds 13 amino acids, cysteine through phenylalanine. CDR3 DNA only is kept here, 39 bases in frame from base 1. Sequences SGHTA (CDR1) and FQGNSA (CDR2) are obtained from the germline V gene. The trim is 2 bases for V and 2 bases for J, with a gap of 4 bases between the germline ends.